Presented here are 18 T cell receptor beta chains from one specimen sequenced in a study of regulatory T cells in long-lasting Graves disease. Arm-PCR of CDR3 regions and iRepertoire HTBI primers were used to build TCR beta libraries. Using its own MiXCR run on the multiplex PCR reads, TCRdb lists one record per CDR3 protein. The sample lists 400,000 to 500,000 distinct CDR3 sequences, about a fifth occurring once. Time point reported: persistent/refractory GD, antithyroid drugs over 5 years with positive TRAb. TCR sequences were obtained from RNA taken from PBMCs. The starting material was peripheral blood mononuclear cells (PBMCs), obtained when the disease was refractory, from a patient treated with antithyroid drugs. These TCRs come from a female donor with Graves disease.

The sample holds many counts of this clonotype. The V and J genes are TRBV24-1 and TRBJ2-5; D gene unclear. The germline gives CDR1 KGHDR, CDR2 SFDVKD. The CDR3 contains 15 residues. V was shortened by 4 bases and J by 5 bases, with 16 bases between the two germline ends. The chain's CDR3 is CATSERSRPGETQYF. CDR3 bases: TGTGCCACCAGTGAGCGTTCCAGACCCGGGGAGACCCAGTACTTC.

The chain couples TRBV19 to TRBJ1-1, with unresolved D. This CDR3 is 14 amino acids long. V was trimmed by 4 bases and J by 5 bases, leaving 14 bases between them. CDR1 is LNHDA and CDR2 is SQIVND in the germline V gene (reference sequence). CDR3 nucleotide sequence: TGTGCCAGTAGTAGCCGAAGAGGGCGGACTGAAGCTTTCTTT. Translating it yields CASSSRRGRTEAFF.

This chain uses TRBV19 with TRBJ1-5; D unclear. Germline loops: CDR1 LNHDA, CDR2 SQIVND (reference sequence). V lost 5 bases and J 6 bases, leaving 14 bases between the germline ends. This CDR3 region has 14 residues. The CDR3 nucleotides are TGTGCCAGTAGTCTCTGGGAAAGTAGTCAGCCCCAGCATTTT. It translates to CASSLWESSQPQHF.

This chain connects TRBV19 to TRBJ2-2; D is undetermined. This CDR3 contains 16 residues. Germline V gene data show CDR1 as LNHDA and CDR2 as SQIVND (reference sequence). V was shortened by 2 bases and J by 8 bases, with 18 bases between the two germline ends. The CDR3 nucleotides are TGTGCCAGTAGTATAAGGGCAGTAAGACGATTAGGGGAGCTGTTTTTT. This sequence encodes CASSIRAVRRLGELFF.

The rearrangement links TRBV4-1 to TRBJ1-5; D unresolved. Per germline, CDR1 MGHRA and CDR2 YSYEKL. V shed 1 base and J shed 2 bases, with 15 bases lying between them. The CDR3 length is 17 residues. The chain's CDR3 is CASSQGLRKAGNQPQHF. The DNA of the CDR3 is TGCGCCAGCAGCCAAGGCCTGAGGAAGGCGGGCAATCAGCCCCAGCATTTT.

This clonotype was counted a few times. The rearrangement uses TRBV7-9 and TRBJ2-4; a weak D match, TRBD2 (6 bases). V lost 5 bases, J lost 5 bases, and 13 bases lay in between. Germline V gene lookup returns CDR1 SEHNR and CDR2 FQNEAQ (reference sequence). The CDR3 runs 14 residues. CDR3 amino acids: CASSPGVGQNIQYF. The CDR3 DNA reads TGTGCCAGCAGCCCGGGGGTGGGGCAAAACATTCAGTACTTC.

Turning to this clonotype: With a much larger clone just one base away, this may be a read error. The chain uses TRBV28 and TRBJ1-4; D is uncertain. This CDR3 comprises 15 residues. Germline lookup yields CDR1 MDHEN and CDR2 SYDVKM. CDR3 loop: CASSLLGATNEELFF. CDR3 in DNA: TGTGCCAGCAGTTTATTGGGTGCAACTAATGAAGAACTGTTTTTT.

This clonotype was detected ten times or more. This rearrangement joins TRBV6-5 to TRBJ1-1; D ambiguous. CDR1 is MNHEY and CDR2 is SVGAGI in the germline V gene. V gave up 0 bases and J gave up 1 base, with 9 bases separating them. This CDR3 comprises 15 residues. The CDR3 loop reads CASSYSGSQNTEAFF. Written as DNA, the CDR3 is TGTGCCAGCAGTTACTCGGGCAGCCAGAACACTGAAGCTTTCTTT.

This clonotype was seen ten or more times. The rearrangement joins TRBV28 to TRBJ1-6, with unresolved D. Germline loops: CDR1 MDHEN, CDR2 SYDVKM. V was trimmed by 2 bases and J by 0 bases, leaving 11 bases between them. The length of the CDR3 is 17 residues. The CDR3 bases are TGTGCCAGCAGTTTACGGATGCAAAGCTCCTATAATTCACCCCTCCACTTT. Protein product: CASSLRMQSSYNSPLHF.

On this clonotype: Since a much larger clone is just one base distant, this may be a read error. The CDR3 loop is CATSGDGGPQETQYF. Written as DNA, the CDR3 is TGTGCCACCAGCGGAGACGGGGGACCCCAAGAGACCCAGTACTTC. This chain connects TRBV15 to TRBJ2-5, with a tentative D call TRBD2 (6 bases). CDR3 length: 15 residues. Germline V gives CDR1 LNHNV, CDR2 YYDKDF (reference sequence).

V and J are TRBV7-3 and TRBJ2-7, with unresolved D. The CDR3 has 13 amino acids. The V end lost 0 bases, the J end lost 5 bases, and 8 bases lay between the germline ends. Germline assignment: CDR1 SGHTA and CDR2 FQGTGA. The CDR3 loop is CASSLTPVDEQYF. The CDR3 DNA is TGTGCCAGCAGCTTAACCCCAGTTGACGAGCAGTACTTC.

This clonotype has only a few counts. V and J are TRBV20-1 and TRBJ1-2, with a weak D call TRBD1 (5 bases). The germline V gene encodes CDR1 DFQATT and CDR2 SNEGSKA (reference sequence). The CDR3 runs 16 residues. V lost 0 bases, J lost 2 bases, and 16 bases lay in between. DNA of the CDR3: TGCAGTGCTAGAGATCGACGTTGGGGGGAGAACTATGGCTACACCTTC. Residues: CSARDRRWGENYGYTF.

V usage is TRBV7-6 and J usage is TRBJ2-7, with TRBD2 as a possible D gene (6 bases). The J call is uncertain, as TRBJ2-1 better fits the DNA end. CDR1 is SGHVS and CDR2 is FNYEAQ in the germline V gene. The length of the CDR3 is 16 residues. CDR3 amino acids: CASSFSTGRTHNEQFF. In nucleotides, the CDR3 is TGTGCCAGCAGCTTCTCTACGGGGAGGACGCATAATGAGCAGTTCTTC.

The chain couples TRBV6-1 to TRBJ2-7; TRBD1 matches at 8 bases. V trimming: 6 bases; J trimming: 1 base; junction bases outside the gene matches: 5. This CDR3 region has 14 residues. The germline V gene encodes CDR1 MNHNS and CDR2 SASEGT. The CDR3 region is CASRPRGPSYEQYF. DNA of the CDR3: TGTGCCAGCAGACCCAGGGGGCCATCCTACGAGCAGTACTTC.

The sample holds a few counts of this clonotype. The chain links TRBV2 to TRBJ2-2; D remains unclear. The germline V gene encodes CDR1 SNHLY and CDR2 FYNNEI. CDR3 length: 17 residues. V was shortened by 5 bases and J by 5 bases, with 21 bases between the two germline ends. As DNA, the CDR3 is TGTGCCAGCAGTCCCGAGTGGCAGGAGAAAGGAACCGGGGAGCTGTTTTTT. It translates to CASSPEWQEKGTGELFF.

This clonotype was seen a few times. The CDR3 loop reads CAWIGDGQTVGGYTF. CDR3 DNA: TGTGCCTGGATTGGGGATGGACAGACCGTTGGAGGCTACACCTTC. The genes are TRBV30 and TRBJ1-2; possible D gene TRBD1, 6 bases. This CDR3 comprises 15 residues. Germline CDR1 reads GTSNPN; CDR2 reads SVGIG (reference sequence). V gave up 4 bases and J gave up 8 bases, with 23 bases separating them. Drawing the rest from reference TRBV30 and TRBJ1-2, the complete variable domain is SQTIHQWPATLVQPVGSPLSLECTVEGTSNPNLYWYRQAAGRGLQLLFYSVGIGQISSEVPQNLSASRPQDRQFILSSKKLLLSDSGFYLCAWIGDGQTVGGYTFGSGTRLTVV.

V is TRBV7-3 and J is TRBJ1-5, with D tentatively TRBD1 (6 bases). The CDR3 has 19 amino acids. Germline V gene data show CDR1 as SGHTA and CDR2 as FQGTGA. V dropped 6 bases and J dropped 0 bases, with 24 bases sitting between them. As DNA, the CDR3 is TGTGCCAGCAGTTTTAAGGTGCGACAGGCGGCGCGTAGCAATCAGCCCCAGCATTTT. Encoded protein: CASSFKVRQAARSNQPQHF. The complete variable domain, with remaining parts taken from reference TRBV7-3 and TRBJ1-5, reads GAGVSQTPSNKVTEKGKYVELRCDPISGHTALYWYRQSLGQGPEFLIYFQGTGAADDSGLPNDRFFAVRPEGSVSTLKIQRTERGDSAVYLCASSFKVRQAARSNQPQHFGDGTRLSIL.

The rearrangement links TRBV5-1 to TRBJ1-6; D is undetermined. CDR1 is SGHRS, CDR2 YFSETQ, per germline. This CDR3 has 15 amino acids. V lost 6 bases to trimming and J lost 7 bases, with 17 bases between them. CDR3 DNA: TGCGCCAGCACCACCAACCCGGAACCCAATTCACCCCTCCACTTT. It codes for CASTTNPEPNSPLHF.